This passage covers 30 T cell receptor beta chains from one sample sequenced in a study of cytomegalovirus exposure and HLA in healthy donors. The PCR used 60 Vbeta and 13 Jbeta primers. Sequencing used immunoSEQ multiplex PCR; TCRdb keeps in-frame clones, though not all of them. Altogether some 48,000 clones are present, around 82% being singletons, with the ten largest covering 7% to 10%. The sequenced sample consisted of PBMCs. All receptors come from a man aged 25 to 40 in good health and CMV-seropositive.

CDR3 coding DNA: TGTGCCAGCAGTCCCGGACAACTCTCTGGAAACACCATATATTTT. This encodes CASSPGQLSGNTIYF. The genes are TRBV6-1 and TRBJ1-3, with D possibly matching TRBD1 (5 bases). The CDR3 spans 15 residues. Germline values: CDR1 MNHNS, CDR2 SASEGT. V was trimmed by 5 bases and J by 0 bases, leaving 11 bases between them.

The chain couples TRBV4-1 to TRBJ2-5, with 7 bases aligning to TRBD1. Germline trimming cut 4 bases from V and 5 bases from J; bases unmatched to any gene: 7. There are 14 residues in the CDR3. Germline V gene data show CDR1 as MGHRA and CDR2 as YSYEKL. CDR3 sequence: CASSPSGGAETQYF. Written as DNA, the CDR3 is TGCGCCAGCAGCCCGTCAGGGGGAGCGGAGACCCAGTACTTC.

In nucleotides, the CDR3 is TGCGCCAGCTCTGGGGACAGGACCTACAATGAGCAGTTCTTC. It is translated as CASSGDRTYNEQFF. The genes are TRBV5-1 and TRBJ2-1; 8 positions agree with TRBD1. In germline, CDR1 is SGHRS, CDR2 YFSETQ. The ends lost 7 bases at V and 2 bases at J; junction bases unmatched: 5. The CDR3 has 14 amino acids.

In this sample, this clone turned up once. The rearrangement joins TRBV13 to TRBJ1-1; D is ambiguous. Trimming cost V 8 bases and J 3 bases, with 13 bases left between them. This CDR3 is 13 amino acids long. CDR1 and CDR2 (germline): PRHDT, FYEKMQ (reference sequence). CDR3 region: CASRGSPDTEAFF. Here the CDR3 DNA reads TGTGCCAGCCGGGGTTCCCCGGACACTGAAGCTTTCTTT.

CDR3 residues: CASQGLRRGGNQPQHF. CDR3 nucleotides: TGTGCCAGTCAAGGTCTGCGTCGGGGTGGCAATCAGCCCCAGCATTTT. The chain recombines TRBV19 with TRBJ1-5; no firm D call. Trimming removed 8 bases at V and 2 bases at J, with 19 bases between. Germline V lookup: CDR1 LNHDA, CDR2 SQIVND (reference sequence). The CDR3 loop spans 16 amino acids. The full variable domain, in which reference TRBV19 and TRBJ1-5 provide the parts outside the CDR3, is DGGITQSPKYLFRKEGQNVTLSCEQNLNHDAMYWYRQDPGQGLRLIYYSQIVNDFQKGDIAEGYSVSREKKESFPLTVTSAQKNPTAFYLCASQGLRRGGNQPQHFGDGTRLSIL.

The chain carries TRBV30 and TRBJ2-1; 10 bases match TRBD2. The ends lost 2 bases at V and 6 bases at J; junction bases unmatched: 10. CDR3 length: 16 residues. In germline, CDR1 is GTSNPN, CDR2 SVGIG (reference sequence). The CDR3 is CAWSLPGLAIGNEQFF. CDR3 bases: TGTGCCTGGAGTCTCCCGGGACTAGCGATAGGCAATGAGCAGTTCTTC.

The rearrangement links TRBV30 to TRBJ1-6, with D possibly matching TRBD1 (6 bases). Germline V gene lookup returns CDR1 GTSNPN and CDR2 SVGIG (reference sequence). CDR3 length equals 16 residues. The V end lost 3 bases, the J end lost 0 bases, and 12 bases lay between the germline ends. The CDR3 DNA follows: TGTGCCTGGAGAGGGGGTATGAGCTCCTATAATTCACCCCTCCACTTT. Encoded protein: CAWRGGMSSYNSPLHF.

The chain recombines TRBV15 with TRBJ2-1; 8 bases fit TRBD1. V was pared by 5 bases and J by 0 bases, with 9 bases of the junction left unmatched. The length of the CDR3 is 17 residues. Germline values: CDR1 LNHNV, CDR2 YYDKDF (reference sequence). CDR3 in DNA: TGTGCCACCAGCTTCGACAGGGGCTCTAGCTCCTACAATGAGCAGTTCTTC. This translates into CATSFDRGSSSYNEQFF.

The genes are TRBV2 and TRBJ1-2, with 7 bases that match TRBD1. This CDR3 contains 14 residues. Per the germline V gene, CDR1 is SNHLY and CDR2 is FYNNEI. V lost 6 bases, J lost 2 bases, and 6 bases stayed unmatched. The DNA of the CDR3 is TGTGCCAGCAGGTACGGACAGGACAACTATGGCTACACCTTC. Translated, it gives CASRYGQDNYGYTF.

The rearrangement links TRBV5-3 to TRBJ1-5; D is ambiguous. TRBV5-3 is marked as an open reading frame, function uncertain. The CDR3 length is 15 residues. V shed 4 bases and J shed 5 bases, with 16 bases lying between them. CDR3 sequence reads: CARSPCACIDQPQHF. In DNA form, the CDR3 reads TGTGCCAGAAGCCCCTGCGCCTGTATCGATCAGCCCCAGCATTTT.

The CDR3 nucleotides read TGTGCCAGCAGCTTAGAGGCAGGCCGCTCCTACGAGCAGTACTTC. It yields the protein CASSLEAGRSYEQYF. The genes are TRBV11-2 and TRBJ2-7; D is ambiguous. V lost 0 bases to trimming and J lost 0 bases, with 9 bases between them. There are 15 residues in the CDR3. In germline, CDR1 is SGHAT, CDR2 FQNNGV. The variable domain in full, with the rest retrieved from reference TRBV11-2 and TRBJ2-7, is EAGVAQSPRYKIIEKRQSVAFWCNPISGHATLYWYQQILGQGPKLLIQFQNNGVVDDSQLPKDRFSAERLKGVDSTLKIQPAKLEDSAVYLCASSLEAGRSYEQYFGPGTRLTVT.

The J gene is TRBJ1-5, the V gene TRBV28; 8 bases fit TRBD1. The CDR3 spans 15 residues. The ends lost 6 bases at V and 1 base at J; junction bases unmatched: 5. Germline V gene data show CDR1 as MDHEN and CDR2 as SYDVKM. CDR3 nucleotides: TGTGCCAGCAGCCTCGGACAGGGCAGCAATCAGCCCCAGCATTTT. It codes for CASSLGQGSNQPQHF.

This chain connects TRBV15 to TRBJ1-1, with D possibly matching TRBD1 (6 bases). Germline CDR1 LNHNV, CDR2 YYDKDF (reference sequence). The CDR3 spans 16 residues. Between the trimmed V and J ends, which lost 4 bases and 3 bases, there was a span of 18 bases. The CDR3 loop reads CATSNLLFGGHTEAFF. The CDR3 region has the DNA TGTGCCACCAGCAACCTTTTGTTTGGGGGCCACACTGAAGCTTTCTTT.

V usage is TRBV5-5 and J usage is TRBJ2-2; possibly TRBD2 for D (5 bases). The CDR3 runs 16 residues. CDR1 is SGHKS and CDR2 is YYEKEE in the germline V gene (reference sequence). V shed 4 bases and J shed 0 bases, with 13 bases lying between them. CDR3 bases: TGTGCCAGCAGCCCACTAGATAGACCGAACACCGGGGAGCTGTTTTTT. Its protein product is CASSPLDRPNTGELFF.

CDR3 DNA sequence: TGTGCCACGGGGGATGGGGACAGCTATAACACTGAAGCTTTCTTT. Encoded protein: CATGDGDSYNTEAFF. The V and J genes are TRBV6-5 and TRBJ1-1, with 7 nucleotides matching TRBD1. V was clipped by 10 bases and J by 2 bases; unmatched bases: 13. CDR1 is MNHEY and CDR2 is SVGAGI in the germline V gene. The CDR3 contains 15 residues.

The V gene is TRBV5-1, the J gene TRBJ1-4, with a possible D match to TRBD1 (6 bases). CDR3 length: 14 amino acids. Germline-derived CDR1 and CDR2 are SGHRS and YFSETQ. The V end lost 0 bases, the J end lost 5 bases, and 8 bases lay between the germline ends. The CDR3 sequence is CASSLGRGNEKLFF. The DNA for the CDR3 is TGCGCCAGCAGCTTGGGCAGGGGCAATGAAAAACTGTTTTTT. The full variable domain, its missing parts supplied by reference TRBV5-1 and TRBJ1-4, is KAGVTQTPRYLIKTRGQQVTLSCSPISGHRSVSWYQQTPGQGLQFLFEYFSETQRNKGNFPGRFSGRQFSNSRSEMNVSTLELGDSALYLCASSLGRGNEKLFFGSGTQLSVL.

The gene calls are TRBV10-2 and TRBJ2-5; 10 bases align to TRBD2. V lost 2 bases, J lost 7 bases, and 4 bases stayed unmatched. The CDR3 loop spans 14 amino acids. Germline CDR1 reads WSHSY; CDR2 reads SAAADI. This chain's CDR3 is CASSETSGERTQYF. CDR3 sequence (DNA): TGCGCCAGCAGTGAGACTAGCGGGGAAAGGACCCAGTACTTC.

This sequence joins TRBV28 and TRBJ1-2; D is ambiguous. V lost 8 bases to trimming and J lost 4 bases, with 20 bases between them. Germline assignment: CDR1 MDHEN and CDR2 SYDVKM. CDR3 length: 15 residues. CDR3 sequence reads: CASLRQGIRGYGYTF. CDR3 nucleotide sequence: TGTGCCAGCTTACGCCAAGGGATCCGGGGCTATGGCTACACCTTC.

This sequence joins TRBV11-2 and TRBJ2-5, with TRBD1 matching over 10 bases. Trimming removed 1 base from V and 5 bases from J; junction bases left unmatched: 1. This CDR3 has 14 amino acids. In germline, CDR1 is SGHAT, CDR2 FQNNGV. CDR3 bases: TGTGCCAGCAGCTTAGGGACAGGGGGTGAGACCCAGTACTTC. It encodes CASSLGTGGETQYF. Combining the CDR3 with reference TRBV11-2 and TRBJ2-5 gives the whole variable domain EAGVAQSPRYKIIEKRQSVAFWCNPISGHATLYWYQQILGQGPKLLIQFQNNGVVDDSQLPKDRFSAERLKGVDSTLKIQPAKLEDSAVYLCASSLGTGGETQYFGPGTRLLVL.

The V and J genes are TRBV4-1 and TRBJ2-3; D uncertain. Germline CDR1 MGHRA, CDR2 YSYEKL. The CDR3 is 15 residues long. V lost 0 bases to trimming and J lost 4 bases, with 11 bases between them. The CDR3 nucleotides are TGCGCCAGCAGCCAAGATCGGGTAGCAGCAGATACGCAGTATTTT. Its protein product is CASSQDRVAADTQYF.

This clone has only a few counts. The CDR3 reads CASSFGRNREAFF. Written as DNA, the CDR3 is TGTGCCAGCAGTTTTGGCAGAAACCGTGAAGCTTTCTTT. This rearrangement joins TRBV28 to TRBJ1-1; D not certain. Trimming stripped 3 bases from V and 7 bases from J, with 12 bases between. Germline V gene lookup returns CDR1 MDHEN and CDR2 SYDVKM. The CDR3 is made up of 13 amino acids.

The V call is TRBV5-1, the J call TRBJ1-3; D is unclear. This CDR3 has 16 residues. Germline CDR1 is SGHRS and CDR2 is YFSETQ. Trimming shortened V by 0 bases and J by 0 bases, and 10 bases separated the two germline ends. The CDR3 DNA reads as TGCGCCAGCAGCTTGGATGGCCGGAGCTCTGGAAACACCATATATTTT. This sequence encodes CASSLDGRSSGNTIYF.

This chain uses TRBV6-5 with TRBJ2-1; 8 nucleotides match TRBD2. Losses at the gene ends were 2 bases for V and 5 bases for J; bases not matched to a gene: 2. Germline V CDR1 and CDR2: MNHEY, SVGAGI. The CDR3 totals 14 residues. CDR3 sequence reads: CASSYGGGNNEQFF. The CDR3 bases are TGTGCCAGCAGTTACGGCGGGGGGAACAATGAGCAGTTCTTC.

V gene TRBV28 combines with J gene TRBJ1-2; 7 bases fit TRBD1. The CDR3 runs to 12 residues. V lost 5 bases to trimming and J lost 4 bases; unmatched junction nucleotides: 1. Germline V gene data show CDR1 as MDHEN and CDR2 as SYDVKM. The CDR3 region is CASSGDSYGYTF. CDR3 in DNA: TGTGCCAGCAGTGGGGACAGCTATGGCTACACCTTC.

This chain links TRBV5-1 with TRBJ2-4, with TRBD1 identical over 10 bases. This CDR3 has 14 amino acids. Germline V CDR1 and CDR2: SGHRS, YFSETQ. V trimming: 4 bases; J trimming: 8 bases; junction bases outside the gene matches: 6. The DNA of the CDR3 is TGCGCCAGCAGCGAAGGGACAGGGGCGTACATTCAGTACTTC. It yields the protein CASSEGTGAYIQYF.

The chain is built from TRBV6-4 and TRBJ2-3; 10 positions agree with TRBD2. The germline V gene encodes CDR1 MRHNA and CDR2 SNTAGT. The CDR3 extends over 16 amino acids. The V and J ends lost 1 base and 4 bases, in that order; junction bases with no gene match: 5. For the CDR3, the DNA is TGTGCCAGCAGTGACTTCAGCGGGGGGGCCCCAGATACGCAGTATTTT. Amino acid sequence: CASSDFSGGAPDTQYF.

The rearrangement uses TRBV7-9 and TRBJ2-7, with 10 positions matching TRBD1. The J segment lost 3 bases and the V segment lost 5 bases, leaving 10 bases of the junction unmatched. Germline lookup yields CDR1 SEHNR and CDR2 FQNEAQ (reference sequence). The CDR3 sequence is 16 residues long. CDR3 DNA sequence: TGTGCCAGCAGCCGTTCCGGGACAGGGGTTATCTACGAGCAGTACTTC. Translated: CASSRSGTGVIYEQYF.

The chain joins TRBV29-1 to TRBJ2-3; tentative D call: TRBD2 (6 bases). This CDR3 has 10 residues. Germline lookup yields CDR1 SQVTM and CDR2 ANQGSEA. Deletions cut 6 bases from V and 15 bases from J, with 16 bases between. The CDR3, as DNA: TGCAGCGTGCGGGACCTCCGAACATATTTT. Its translation is CSVRDLRTYF.

The chain combines TRBV11-2 with TRBJ2-5; 12 bases agree with TRBD1. V gave up 4 bases and J gave up 5 bases; unmatched junction bases: 11. Germline V gives CDR1 SGHAT, CDR2 FQNNGV. The CDR3 consists of 17 residues. The CDR3 DNA sequence: TGTGCCAGCAGCTCCTACGGGGGGACAGGGGGCCACGAGACCCAGTACTTC. This encodes CASSSYGGTGGHETQYF. The whole variable domain, filled in from reference TRBV11-2 and TRBJ2-5, reads EAGVAQSPRYKIIEKRQSVAFWCNPISGHATLYWYQQILGQGPKLLIQFQNNGVVDDSQLPKDRFSAERLKGVDSTLKIQPAKLEDSAVYLCASSSYGGTGGHETQYFGPGTRLLVL.

This clone showed up just a few times. The chain uses TRBV5-1 and TRBJ1-1; D is uncertain. Trimming took 2 bases from V and 6 from J, leaving 5 bases between them. Germline V gives CDR1 SGHRS, CDR2 YFSETQ. The CDR3 loop spans 11 amino acids. CDR3 protein: CASSFEAEAFF. The CDR3 bases are TGCGCCAGCAGCTTTGAGGCTGAAGCTTTCTTT.